The entry below describes one TCR beta chain. What it binds is not known. The sample comes from a study of cytomegalovirus exposure and HLA in healthy donors. V gave up 5 bases and J gave up 8 bases; unmatched junction bases: 3. The CDR3 sequence is 13 residues long. Germline V CDR1 and CDR2: SGHTA, FQGTGA. It was with 60 Vbeta and 13 Jbeta primers that the PCR ran. Here immunoSEQ multiplex PCR was the method, and the copy in TCRdb shows in-frame clones only, minus some. Of about 170,000 clones listed, 75% to 90% are singletons. Findings and limits, study-wide: About 180 TCR beta chains were listed as cytomegalovirus-associated. For most TCR beta V segments, an earlier analysis put the productive rate at about 87% or about 30% of the time.

Specimen: PBMCs. The TCR comes from a man aged 25 to 40 in good health and CMV-seropositive. V is TRBV7-3 and J is TRBJ2-1, with 10 bases matching TRBD1. CDR3 bases: TGTGCCAGCAGCCAGACAGGGGGCTATGAGCAGTTCTTC. Residues: CASSQTGGYEQFF.